This T cell receptor beta chain stems from a study of CD8 T cells in Susac syndrome. An amount of RNA that ranged from roughly 0.5 to 1 ug was reverse transcribed with random hexamers. TCRdb re-analysed the immunoSEQ multiplex PCR reads in MiXCR, keeping a single row per CDR3 protein. The sample has about 200,000 distinct CDR3 sequences, 91% seen once. V was clipped by 0 bases and J by 1 base; unmatched bases: 9. The CDR3 runs 17 residues. Germline CDR1 is SGHRS and CDR2 is YFSETQ. The origin of this receptor is a human donor with Susac syndrome. The sample taken for sequencing was CD4+ T cells from PBMCs. The chain links TRBV5-1 to TRBJ2-5; 7 bases map to TRBD2. The CDR3 loop is CASSLEFAGGGQETQYF. In DNA, the CDR3 is TGCGCCAGCAGCTTGGAGTTCGCGGGCGGGGGCCAAGAGACCCAGTACTTC.